These 23 T cell receptor beta chains share one sample of origin, sequenced in a study of blood T cell repertoires in COVID-19. This table comes from immunoSEQ multiplex PCR, and its TCRdb copy is limited to in-frame clones, with some not included. The table records under 200,000 clones, approximately 80% of them present only once. The sequenced sample consisted of peripheral blood. These receptors came from a human donor in a cohort sampled during active COVID-19.

This clone was recorded a few times. The rearrangement uses TRBV27 and TRBJ2-7; D is unresolved. Per germline, CDR1 MNHEY and CDR2 SMNVEV (reference sequence). The CDR3 is made up of 13 amino acids. V was trimmed by 5 bases and J by 2 bases, leaving 10 bases between them. For the CDR3, the DNA is TGTGCCAGCAGTGGCAGGATCACCTACGAGCAGTACTTC. Protein product: CASSGRITYEQYF.

This chain uses TRBV19 with TRBJ1-1; D remains ambiguous. Trimming cost V 3 bases and J 1 base, with 6 bases left between them. This CDR3 contains 13 residues. Per the germline V gene, CDR1 is LNHDA and CDR2 is SQIVND (reference sequence). CDR3 nucleotide sequence: TGTGCCAGTAGTATTTTGAGGAACACTGAAGCTTTCTTT. Amino acid sequence: CASSILRNTEAFF.

This clone was observed once. The chain is built from TRBV5-4 and TRBJ1-2; 8 nucleotides align to TRBD1. The CDR3 loop spans 13 amino acids. From germline, CDR1 is SGHNT and CDR2 YYREEE (reference sequence). J gave up 7 bases and V 3 bases, and 5 bases lay outside the gene matches. CDR3 amino acids: CASSSDRVGGYTF. DNA for the CDR3: TGTGCCAGCAGCTCGGACAGGGTCGGTGGCTACACCTTC.

The chain couples TRBV10-3 to TRBJ2-7; TRBD1 matches at 10 bases. Trimming took 10 bases from V and 2 from J; bases not matched to a gene: 11. Germline V lookup: CDR1 ENHRY, CDR2 SYGVKD. The CDR3 extends over 15 amino acids. CDR3 amino acids: CATRQGASIAYEQYF. CDR3 DNA sequence: TGTGCCACCCGACAGGGGGCTTCCATTGCCTACGAGCAGTACTTC.

V and J are TRBV5-6 and TRBJ2-7, with D possibly TRBD2 on 5 matching bases. CDR3 length: 15 residues. V was trimmed by 4 bases and J by 3 bases, leaving 17 bases between them. Germline CDR1 SGHDT, CDR2 YYEEEE. The CDR3 spells CASSDDLDGIYEQYF. As DNA, the CDR3 is TGTGCCAGCAGCGACGACCTCGACGGGATCTACGAGCAGTACTTC.

The chain is built from TRBV18 and TRBJ1-1; 12 bases map to TRBD1. J lost 2 bases, V lost 3 bases, and 4 bases had no gene match. This CDR3 spans 16 amino acids. CDR1 is KGHSH, CDR2 LQKENI, per germline. CDR3 bases: TGTGCCAGCTCACCTGGGACAGGGGGCTTTAACACTGAAGCTTTCTTT. Encoded protein: CASSPGTGGFNTEAFF. Drawing the rest from reference TRBV18 and TRBJ1-1, the complete variable domain is NAGVMQNPRHLVRRRGQEARLRCSPMKGHSHVYWYRQLPEEGLKFMVYLQKENIIDESGMPKERFSAEFPKEGPSILRIQQVVRGDSAAYFCASSPGTGGFNTEAFFGQGTRLTVV.

This chain's CDR3 is CASTAGQGFHEQYF. In DNA, the CDR3 is TGCGCCAGCACCGCAGGACAGGGTTTTCACGAGCAGTACTTC. The chain recombines TRBV10-2 with TRBJ2-7; 8 bases align to TRBD1. The CDR3 totals 14 residues. Germline CDR1 WSHSY, CDR2 SAAADI. J lost 5 bases, V lost 7 bases, and 10 bases had no gene match.

This clone was counted only a few times. This sequence joins TRBV28 and TRBJ2-3; D unresolved. Trimming pared 3 bases from V and 5 bases from J, leaving 6 bases between. This CDR3 spans 12 amino acids. Germline V gene lookup returns CDR1 MDHEN and CDR2 SYDVKM. In DNA, the CDR3 is TGTGCCAGCAGTTTGACACAAGATACGCAGTATTTT. Amino acids: CASSLTQDTQYF.

The V and J genes are TRBV19 and TRBJ2-3; unclear D gene. Trimming pared 5 bases from V and 2 bases from J, leaving 14 bases between. This CDR3 is 15 amino acids long. Germline loops: CDR1 LNHDA, CDR2 SQIVND (reference sequence). The CDR3 nucleotides are TGTGCCAGTAGTTCCTTTCAGCGCCACACAGATACGCAGTATTTT. This translates into CASSSFQRHTDTQYF.

In its sample, this clone was seen a few times. The CDR3 is CASNRGGNEKLFF. CDR3 nucleotides: TGCGCCAGCAATCGGGGGGGGAATGAAAAACTGTTTTTT. This chain connects TRBV10-2 to TRBJ1-4; weak D call: TRBD1 (5 bases). V lost 7 bases and J 5 bases, leaving 11 bases between the germline ends. There are 13 residues in the CDR3. Germline V gives CDR1 WSHSY, CDR2 SAAADI.

The genes are TRBV7-2 and TRBJ1-5, with 7 bases lining up with TRBD1. Unmatched junction bases numbered 10, after V lost 5 bases and J lost 0 bases. The length of the CDR3 is 17 residues. Per germline, CDR1 SGHTA and CDR2 FQGNSA. This CDR3 is CASSAGTAIASNQPQHF. In nucleotides, the CDR3 is TGTGCCAGCAGCGCTGGGACAGCCATTGCTAGCAATCAGCCCCAGCATTTT.

In its sample, this clone was seen once. This chain links TRBV6-6 with TRBJ2-5; perhaps TRBD1 as D (6 bases). V lost 8 bases and J 1 base, leaving 11 bases between the germline ends. Germline assignment: CDR1 MNHNY and CDR2 SVGAGI (reference sequence). The CDR3 runs to 13 residues. CDR3 sequence (DNA): TGTGCCAGCTTACAGGGTTTCCAAGAGACCCAGTACTTC. Amino acid sequence: CASLQGFQETQYF.

V gene TRBV7-2 combines with J gene TRBJ1-5; the match to TRBD1 covers 7 bases. Germline V gene sequence: CDR1 SGHTA, CDR2 FQGNSA. V gave up 4 bases and J gave up 2 bases; unmatched junction bases: 2. This CDR3 contains 14 residues. CDR3 DNA: TGTGCCAGCAGCTACGGGACAGGCAATCAGCCCCAGCATTTT. It is translated as CASSYGTGNQPQHF.

The chain employs TRBV4-3 and TRBJ1-2; D gene ambiguous. CDR1 and CDR2 from the germline V gene are LGHNA and YSLEER. The CDR3 runs to 14 residues. Trimming took off 1 base at V and 2 bases at J, with 8 bases between the two ends. The CDR3 region is CASSQVGSNYGYTF. The CDR3 nucleotides are TGCGCCAGCAGCCAAGTTGGCTCGAACTATGGCTACACCTTC.

V and J are TRBV15 and TRBJ1-1; D possibly corresponds to TRBD1 (5 bases). CDR3 length equals 16 residues. V lost 5 bases and J lost 4, with 20 bases in between. Germline CDR1 LNHNV, CDR2 YYDKDF (reference sequence). CDR3 coding DNA: TGTGCCACCAGCCCCGCTAGACGATTGGGGCCCACTGAAGCTTTCTTT. Translated: CATSPARRLGPTEAFF.

This chain uses TRBV3-1 (or the pseudogene TRBV3-2) with TRBJ1-2; D might be TRBD1 (5 bases). The CDR3 consists of 12 residues. Trimming removed 3 bases from V and 7 bases from J, with 9 bases in between. The germline V gene encodes CDR1 LGHDT and CDR2 YNNKEL (reference sequence). The CDR3, as DNA: TGTGCCAGCAGCCACCGACAGTCTGGCTACACCTTC. Translated, it gives CASSHRQSGYTF.

The chain employs TRBV19 and TRBJ1-4; the D gene is possibly TRBD1 (6 bases). Trimming shortened V by 8 bases and J by 7 bases, and 14 bases separated the two germline ends. The germline V gene has CDR1 LNHDA and CDR2 SQIVND (reference sequence). The CDR3 has 13 residues. CDR3 DNA: TGTGCCAGTTCATCCCTCAGGGGTGAAAAACTGTTTTTT. Amino acid sequence: CASSSLRGEKLFF.

The chain employs TRBV7-2 and TRBJ2-7; weak D call: TRBD2 (7 bases). This CDR3 comprises 14 residues. In germline, CDR1 is SGHTA, CDR2 FQGNSA. Trimming pared 5 bases from V and 4 bases from J, leaving 15 bases between. The CDR3: CASSLRGALYEQYF. Here the CDR3 DNA reads TGTGCCAGCAGCCTACGGGGGGCGCTTTACGAGCAGTACTTC.

This clone was counted only a few times. The chain carries TRBV7-3 and TRBJ2-7; D possibly corresponds to TRBD2 (7 bases). Trimming removed 4 bases from V and 6 bases from J, with 16 bases in between. The CDR3 is made up of 14 amino acids. Looked up from germline, CDR1 is SGHTA and CDR2 is FQGTGA. The CDR3 DNA is TGTGCCAGCAGCTCACCGGGGGGCCGGAGCGAGCAGTACTTC. Translated: CASSSPGGRSEQYF.

CDR3 in amino acids: CASSLAGGGEQYF. Here the CDR3 DNA reads TGTGCCAGCTCCCTAGCGGGAGGAGGCGAGCAGTACTTC. J is TRBJ2-7 and V is TRBV19, with 11 bases identical to TRBD2. The CDR3 spans 13 residues. J gave up 6 bases and V 9 bases, and 7 bases lay outside the gene matches. Germline assignment: CDR1 LNHDA and CDR2 SQIVND (reference sequence).

Here the CDR3 reads CASSSGTGREGEKLFF. Written as DNA, the CDR3 is TGTGCCAGCAGCTCGGGGACAGGGAGAGAGGGTGAAAAACTGTTTTTT. The rearrangement joins TRBV5-4 to TRBJ1-4, with 9 positions matching TRBD1. CDR3 length: 16 amino acids. Unmatched junction bases numbered 10, after V lost 3 bases and J lost 7 bases. Germline values: CDR1 SGHNT, CDR2 YYREEE (reference sequence). Looking up the rest from reference TRBV5-4 and TRBJ1-4 gives the full variable domain: ETGVTQSPTHLIKTRGQQVTLRCSSQSGHNTVSWYQQALGQGPQFIFQYYREEENGRGNFPPRFSGLQFPNYSSELNVNALELDDSALYLCASSSGTGREGEKLFFGSGTQLSVL.

The chain carries TRBV6-2 or TRBV6-3 and TRBJ2-5; the D gene is possibly TRBD2 (5 bases). Per germline, CDR1 MNHEY and CDR2 SVGEGT. The CDR3 is made up of 14 amino acids. With 1 base removed from V and 5 bases from J, the gap between germline ends came to 11 bases. In DNA, the CDR3 is TGTGCCAGCAGTTACTGGCGGGTTCGGGAGACCCAGTACTTC. Translating gives CASSYWRVRETQYF.

The chain couples TRBV7-2 to TRBJ2-7, with a possible D match to TRBD1 (6 bases). Trimming cost V 1 base and J 2 bases, with 15 bases left between them. The CDR3 extends over 16 amino acids. Germline V gene data show CDR1 as SGHTA and CDR2 as FQGNSA. The CDR3: CASSLGGRGPPYEQYF. CDR3 bases: TGTGCCAGCAGCTTAGGTGGCAGGGGTCCCCCCTACGAGCAGTACTTC.